The clone carrying this T cell receptor (beta chain) was picked up one time. This sample stems from a study of shared T cell receptors in the human thymus. Germline-derived CDR1 and CDR2 are MDHEN and SYDVKM. The V end was cut by 7 bases, the J end by 7 bases, with 8 bases between. The CDR3 runs 11 residues. Repertoires were generated with immunoSEQ multiplex PCR, while TCRdb's copy carries only in-frame clones and drops some. The sample has about 380,000 clones, roughly 94% seen once. The source material was thymocytes. This clonotype originated in a human donor. The chain combines TRBV28 with TRBJ2-1; D is perhaps TRBD1 or TRBD2 (5 bases each). CDR3 bases: TGTGCCAGCACGAGGGGAAATGAGCAGTTCTTC. Translation: CASTRGNEQFF.